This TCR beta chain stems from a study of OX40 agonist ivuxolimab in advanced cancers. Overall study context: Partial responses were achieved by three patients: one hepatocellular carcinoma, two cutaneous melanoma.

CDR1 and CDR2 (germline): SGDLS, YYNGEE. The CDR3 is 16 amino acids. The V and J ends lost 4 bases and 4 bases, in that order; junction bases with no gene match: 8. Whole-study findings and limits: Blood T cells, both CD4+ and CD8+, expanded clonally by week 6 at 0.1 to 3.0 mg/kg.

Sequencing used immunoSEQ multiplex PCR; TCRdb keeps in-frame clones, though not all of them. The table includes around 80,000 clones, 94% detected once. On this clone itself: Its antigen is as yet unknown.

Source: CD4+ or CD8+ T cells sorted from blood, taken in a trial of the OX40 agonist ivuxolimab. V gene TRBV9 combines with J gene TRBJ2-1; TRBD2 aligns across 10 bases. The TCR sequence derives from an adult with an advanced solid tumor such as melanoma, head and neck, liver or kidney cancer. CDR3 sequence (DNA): TGTGCCAGCAGCCTTCCCGGGACTAGCGATTACAATGAGCAGTTCTTC. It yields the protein CASSLPGTSDYNEQFF.